This is a list of T cell receptor beta chains from one sample in a study of human versus mouse CDR3 diversity and MHC coevolution. Repertoires were generated with immunoSEQ multiplex PCR, while TCRdb's copy carries only in-frame clones and drops some. The table shows about 60,000 clones, with around 94% occurring only once. Sample: naive CD4+ T cells from blood. The origin of the receptors is a person between 55 and 69 years old in good health. Each CDR3 is given with its conserved first and last residue. Fields, in order: J gene, D gene, V gene, clone size, CDR3 DNA, CDR3 protein. The D gene is left open where the match is weak. Expanded clones are given a class, and other clones once, few, many or no size at all.

J: TRBJ2-1; D: TRBD2; V: TRBV7-6; size: -; DNA: TGTGCCAGCAGCTTAGTCGCGGGAGCAGACTACAATGAGCAGTTCTTC; CDR3: CASSLVAGADYNEQFF
J: TRBJ1-2; D: TRBD1; V: TRBV6-1; size: once; DNA: TGTGCCAGCAGTGAAAGACAGGGCTATGGCTACACCTTC; CDR3: CASSERQGYGYTF
J: TRBJ2-2; D: TRBD1; V: TRBV9; size: -; DNA: TGTGCCAGCAGCCCACAAACAGGGGAAATCGGCGGGGAGCTGTTTTTT; CDR3: CASSPQTGEIGGELFF
J: TRBJ2-3; D: TRBD1; V: TRBV11-2; size: once; DNA: TGTGCCAGCAGCACCACAGGGGGCGGTACAGATACGCAGTATTTT; CDR3: CASSTTGGGTDTQYF
J: TRBJ2-2; D: TRBD1; V: TRBV11-2; size: -; DNA: TGTGCCAGCAGCGAGGACAGGGGGGTCCACACCGGGGAGCTGTTTTTT; CDR3: CASSEDRGVHTGELFF
J: TRBJ1-1; D: -; V: TRBV18; size: -; DNA: TGTGCCAGCTCACGTACGCGGGAGCAGGGCACTGAAGCTTTCTTT; CDR3: CASSRTREQGTEAFF
J: TRBJ2-3; D: TRBD2; V: TRBV5-4; size: -; DNA: TGTGCCAGCAGCAGGGAGCCGACTAGCGCCACAGATACGCAGTATTTT; CDR3: CASSREPTSATDTQYF
J: TRBJ2-7; D: -; V: TRBV11-2; size: -; DNA: TGTGCCAGCAGCTTAGGGGGAGTCTCCCCCTACGAGCAGTACTTC; CDR3: CASSLGGVSPYEQYF
J: TRBJ2-1; D: -; V: TRBV2; size: -; DNA: TGTGCCAGCAGTGAACGGGATGAGCAGTTCTTC; CDR3: CASSERDEQFF
J: TRBJ1-1; D: -; V: TRBV5-1; size: -; DNA: TGCGCCAGCAGCTTGGGGGCCCTTAACACTGAAGCTTTCTTT; CDR3: CASSLGALNTEAFF
J: TRBJ2-1; D: -; V: TRBV5-4; size: -; DNA: TGTGCCAGCAGCCCACGGGGCGGGCAGGGGGGAAACAATGAGCAGTTCTTC; CDR3: CASSPRGGQGGNNEQFF
J: TRBJ1-2; D: -; V: TRBV6-1; size: -; DNA: TGTGCCAGCAGTGAAGGCGGGGCGTCATATGGCTACACCTTC; CDR3: CASSEGGASYGYTF